These 15 T cell receptor beta chains were all obtained from the same sample, sequenced in a study of T cell responses to AZD1222 COVID-19 vaccine. Some clones are missing from TCRdb's copy, which holds only in-frame ones; the method was immunoSEQ multiplex PCR. The data contain 75,000 to 100,000 clones, 85% to 90% of them singletons. Here the sequenced sample was peripheral blood, taken on day 0 of AZD1222 vaccination. These receptors were taken from an adult in good health.

The chain carries TRBV3-1 (or the pseudogene TRBV3-2) and TRBJ2-1; tentatively, D is TRBD1 (7 bases). The ends were cut back, 3 bases at V and 15 bases at J, with 15 bases in the middle. The CDR3 length is 12 residues. CDR1 LGHDT and CDR2 YNNKEL come from the germline V gene (reference sequence). The CDR3 bases are TGTGCCAGCAGCCAGGAACAGGGGAGGCGGTTCTTC. It encodes CASSQEQGRRFF.

The chain combines TRBV18 with TRBJ2-3; 8 bases match TRBD2. The CDR3 sequence is 16 residues long. V gave up 0 bases and J gave up 2 bases; unmatched junction bases: 4. CDR1 is KGHSH and CDR2 is LQKENI in the germline V gene. Here the CDR3 reads CASSPPLLAATDTQYF. The CDR3 DNA is TGTGCCAGCTCACCACCGCTACTAGCGGCCACAGATACGCAGTATTTT.

The rearrangement links TRBV29-1 to TRBJ2-7, with 7 bases identical to TRBD1. Looked up from germline, CDR1 is SQVTM and CDR2 is ANQGSEA. The trim removed 1 base at V and 2 bases at J, leaving 8 bases unmatched. This CDR3 spans 15 amino acids. The DNA of the CDR3 is TGCAGCGTTGAAGGTACAGGGGCGCGGGCCTACGAGCAGTACTTC. Encoded protein: CSVEGTGARAYEQYF.

This sequence joins TRBV2 and TRBJ2-5, with D hard to call. Germline CDR1 reads SNHLY; CDR2 reads FYNNEI. The CDR3 is 15 residues long. With 3 bases removed from V and 4 bases from J, the gap between germline ends came to 15 bases. CDR3 in DNA: TGTGCCAGCAGTGAGCTGGGCTTCAGAGGAGAGACCCAGTACTTC. This encodes CASSELGFRGETQYF.

The gene calls are TRBV27 and TRBJ2-3; TRBD2 matches at 10 bases. CDR3 length: 16 residues. Germline V lookup: CDR1 MNHEY, CDR2 SMNVEV (reference sequence). The V gene end was trimmed by 0 bases and the J gene end by 3 bases; junction bases not matched to a gene: 3. The CDR3 loop reads CASSLSPSGRTDTQYF. Written as DNA, the CDR3 is TGTGCCAGCAGTTTATCACCTAGCGGGAGAACAGATACGCAGTATTTT.

The chain employs TRBV5-1 and TRBJ2-7; 14 nucleotides agree with TRBD2. The CDR3 runs to 16 residues. V lost 3 bases, J lost 3 bases, and 5 bases stayed unmatched. From germline, CDR1 is SGHRS and CDR2 YFSETQ. CDR3 sequence: CASSWGLAGVYYEQYF. The CDR3 coding sequence is TGCGCCAGCAGCTGGGGACTAGCGGGAGTTTACTACGAGCAGTACTTC.

The chain is built from TRBV6-6 and TRBJ1-6; D call uncertain. Trimming cost V 2 bases and J 4 bases, with 6 bases left between them. Germline CDR1 reads MNHNY; CDR2 reads SVGAGI (reference sequence). The CDR3 length is 14 residues. The DNA of the CDR3 is TGTGCCAGCAGTTACCCGGGTTATAATTCACCCCTCCACTTT. Its protein is CASSYPGYNSPLHF.

The chain has TRBV14 and TRBJ2-1, with 8 bases fitting TRBD2. The CDR3 totals 15 residues. Germline CDR1 is SGHDN and CDR2 is FVKESK. Trimming at V came to 3 bases and at J to 10 bases, leaving 11 bases not matched to a gene. The chain's CDR3 is CASSQSGSAAWEQFF. The CDR3 bases are TGTGCCAGCAGCCAGAGCGGGAGCGCTGCATGGGAGCAGTTCTTC.

The CDR3 reads CAWSTGLSTDTQYF. The CDR3 nucleotides are TGTGCCTGGAGTACGGGACTTAGCACAGATACGCAGTATTTT. The V and J genes are TRBV30 and TRBJ2-3, with D possibly TRBD2 on 6 matching bases. The germline V gene encodes CDR1 GTSNPN and CDR2 SVGIG (reference sequence). This CDR3 comprises 14 residues. V gave up 2 bases and J gave up 0 bases, with 9 bases separating them.

The gene calls are TRBV19 and TRBJ1-1; 7 positions match TRBD1. J was trimmed by 1 base and V by 6 bases; bases with no gene match: 5. The CDR3 covers 14 residues. CDR1 and CDR2 from the germline V gene are LNHDA and SQIVND (reference sequence). The CDR3, as DNA: TGTGCCAGTAGAATTGGACAGGAGAACACTGAAGCTTTCTTT. Translating gives CASRIGQENTEAFF. Based on the CDR3 plus reference TRBV19 and TRBJ1-1, the full variable domain is DGGITQSPKYLFRKEGQNVTLSCEQNLNHDAMYWYRQDPGQGLRLIYYSQIVNDFQKGDIAEGYSVSREKKESFPLTVTSAQKNPTAFYLCASRIGQENTEAFFGQGTRLTVV.

The chain joins TRBV2 to TRBJ1-1, with D tentatively TRBD1 (6 bases). The CDR3 consists of 16 residues. Germline-derived CDR1 and CDR2 are SNHLY and FYNNEI. Trimming pared 2 bases from V and 0 bases from J, leaving 13 bases between. DNA of the CDR3: TGTGCCAGCAGTGAATGGGGGGCGGGGATGAACACTGAAGCTTTCTTT. Its translation is CASSEWGAGMNTEAFF.

The gene calls are TRBV19 and TRBJ2-2, with D possibly TRBD1 on 5 matching bases. The V end was cut by 3 bases, the J end by 0 bases, with 11 bases between. The germline V gene encodes CDR1 LNHDA and CDR2 SQIVND (reference sequence). The CDR3 is 16 amino acids. The CDR3 region has the DNA TGTGCCAGTAGTATTTGGGGCAGTCCGAACACCGGGGAGCTGTTTTTT. Its translation: CASSIWGSPNTGELFF.

The chain recombines TRBV4-2 with TRBJ2-1; TRBD2 matches at 8 bases. This CDR3 comprises 17 residues. After removal of 8 bases from V and 7 bases from J, the junction contained 19 bases not matched to a gene. CDR1 is LGHNA, CDR2 YNFKEQ, per germline. CDR3 sequence (DNA): TGTGCCAGCGGGACTGTGAGCGGGGGCGTAACGAGGAATGAGCAGTTCTTC. Its translation: CASGTVSGGVTRNEQFF.

The chain couples TRBV29-1 to TRBJ2-7, with 13 bases fitting TRBD2. This CDR3 spans 13 amino acids. The J segment lost 8 bases and the V segment lost 2 bases, leaving 3 bases of the junction unmatched. Germline V gives CDR1 SQVTM, CDR2 ANQGSEA. The CDR3 nucleotides read TGCAGCGTTGAAAGGACTAGCGGGAGTCAGCAGTACTTC. Its translation is CSVERTSGSQQYF.

The DNA of the CDR3 is TGTGCCAGTAGTATAACAGGGTCTAGCACAGATACGCAGTATTTT. It codes for CASSITGSSTDTQYF. This chain links TRBV19 with TRBJ2-3; tentatively, D is TRBD1 (6 bases). V gave up 2 bases and J gave up 0 bases, with 9 bases separating them. Germline V gene lookup returns CDR1 LNHDA and CDR2 SQIVND (reference sequence). The CDR3 length is 15 residues.